The clone carrying this T cell receptor beta chain was detected only a few times. The genes and germline here are from mouse. Read sequence stops 4 residues before the CDR3 end, and the germline J gene provides the missing end. Sorting of pooled cutaneous lymph node cells was based on CD4, CD8alpha, NKG2D, NKG2ACE and other markers. RNA extraction was followed by reverse transcription into cDNA, which acted as the sequencing template. Clones were read by immunoSEQ multiplex PCR, and TCRdb kept only the in-frame ones, dropping some. This sample has about 270,000 clones, each found more than once. This specimen belongs to a study of CD8+ T cells in alopecia areata. Trimming took 1 base from V and 2 from J, leaving 11 bases between them. CDR1 NNHDY and CDR2 SYVADS come from the germline V gene. The CDR3 totals 15 residues.

The source material was CD4+ T cells sorted from a lymph node. The clonotype originates from a C3H/HeJ mouse with alopecia areata. For the strain, the MHC haplotype given is H2-k. The chain joins TRBV13-3 to TRBJ2-5, with a tentative D call TRBD2 (5 bases). The CDR3 spells CASSDHLGFQDTQYF. The part of the CDR3 DNA that was read is TGTGCCAGCAGTGATCATTTGGGGTTCCAAGAC.